This TCR beta chain was found in a study of blood T cell repertoires in COVID-19. The assay was immunoSEQ multiplex PCR, and TCRdb's table has in-frame clones only and misses some. This table holds approximately 300,000 clones, 90% found once. This TCR was sampled from a woman between 35 and 50 years old with COVID-19, enrolled during active disease. The specimen was peripheral blood.

CDR3 residues: CASSASSGGGYTF. CDR3 sequence (DNA): TGTGCCAGCAGTGCTTCATCAGGGGGCGGCTACACCTTC. The rearrangement joins TRBV6-4 to TRBJ1-2; the match to TRBD1 covers 8 bases. The germline V gene has CDR1 MRHNA and CDR2 SNTAGT. With 4 bases clipped from V and 8 bases from J, the junction kept 6 bases outside the gene matches. This CDR3 region has 13 residues.